The 5 T cell receptor beta chains in this list originate from one sample, sequenced in a study of blood T cell repertoires in COVID-19. Only in-frame clones appear in the TCRdb table, and some are missing; sequencing was by immunoSEQ multiplex PCR. Of approximately 150,000 clones in the sample, 90% to 95% were seen once. Source material: peripheral blood. These TCRs come from a woman aged 55-70 years with COVID-19, enrolled during active disease.

This rearrangement joins TRBV7-3 to TRBJ2-5; TRBD2 aligns across 8 bases. The V gene end was trimmed by 4 bases and the J gene end by 1 base; junction bases not matched to a gene: 8. The CDR3 spans 16 residues. The germline V gene encodes CDR1 SGHTA and CDR2 FQGTGA. The CDR3 DNA reads TGTGCCAGCAGCTCGAGCGCCGGGGGGGTCCAAGAGACCCAGTACTTC. Translating gives CASSSSAGGVQETQYF. Full variable domain (outside the CDR3, taken from reference TRBV7-3 and TRBJ2-5): GAGVSQTPSNKVTEKGKYVELRCDPISGHTALYWYRQSLGQGPEFLIYFQGTGAADDSGLPNDRFFAVRPEGSVSTLKIQRTERGDSAVYLCASSSSAGGVQETQYFGPGTRLLVL.

The V and J genes are TRBV4-1 and TRBJ1-2, with D tentatively TRBD1 (6 bases). Trimming left V 0 bases short and J 4 bases short, with 18 bases between. The germline V gene encodes CDR1 MGHRA and CDR2 YSYEKL. The CDR3 spans 17 residues. The CDR3 DNA reads TGCGCCAGCAGCCAAGATCTGCTACAGGGAGAAGCCTATGGCTACACCTTC. Protein sequence: CASSQDLLQGEAYGYTF.

The V gene is TRBV7-8, the J gene TRBJ1-2; no clear D. The CDR3 spans 12 residues. V was pared by 5 bases and J by 5 bases, with 9 bases between. Germline values: CDR1 SGHVS, CDR2 FQNEAQ. Here the CDR3 reads CASSPTRYGYTF. In DNA form, the CDR3 reads TGTGCCAGCAGCCCCACTAGATATGGCTACACCTTC.

V usage is TRBV5-6 and J usage is TRBJ1-4; D is undetermined. From germline, CDR1 is SGHDT and CDR2 YYEEEE. Trimming left V 4 bases short and J 5 bases short, with 9 bases between. The CDR3 extends over 13 amino acids. CDR3 nucleotide sequence: TGTGCCAGCAGCCTGTTCACAAATGAAAAACTGTTTTTT. It yields the protein CASSLFTNEKLFF.

Here the CDR3 reads CASSRGGDYIEQYF. CDR3 bases: TGTGCCAGCTCACGTGGAGGAGACTACATCGAGCAGTACTTC. J is TRBJ2-7 and V is TRBV18; D might be TRBD2 (5 bases). Deletions cut 4 bases from V and 6 bases from J, with 16 bases between. This CDR3 spans 14 amino acids. Germline V CDR1 and CDR2: KGHSH, LQKENI. The full variable domain, rest sourced from reference TRBV18 and TRBJ2-7, is NAGVMQNPRHLVRRRGQEARLRCSPMKGHSHVYWYRQLPEEGLKFMVYLQKENIIDESGMPKERFSAEFPKEGPSILRIQQVVRGDSAAYFCASSRGGDYIEQYFGPGTRLTVT.